The clone carrying this T cell receptor beta chain has at least ten counts. Its target is not known. The table came from immunoSEQ multiplex PCR; TCRdb's copy has only in-frame clones and leaves some out. The sample has 650,000 to 750,000 clones; 60% to 80% are singletons. Germline V CDR1 and CDR2: MNHEY, SVGAGI. Trimming removed 0 bases from V and 4 bases from J, with 12 bases in between. This CDR3 contains 15 residues. The sample belongs to a study of shared clonotypes between healthy human individuals. Study at large: Donors had three CD4 naive, three CD4 memory, two CD8 naive and one CD8 memory plate apiece. Overall study results and limits: Rarefaction exposed incomplete sorted-subset sequencing despite large depth. Between a handful of donors, naive CD4 clonotypes were shared at a level of about 5%.

The specimen was memory CD4+ T cells sorted from blood. Subset specified: CD45RA-negative fraction. The clonotype originates from a woman aged 30 to 39 in good health. The chain carries TRBV6-5 and TRBJ1-1, with D tentatively TRBD1 (5 bases). The CDR3 nucleotides read TGTGCCAGCAGTTACTCGGCAGGGTTGAGCACTGAAGCTTTCTTT. Encoded protein: CASSYSAGLSTEAFF.